The clone carrying this T cell receptor (beta chain) was counted a few times. Its antigen is not known. This entry comes from a study of post-analysis software for immune sequencing data. Across the study: Included among the disease courses, which were recorded for the cohort, were relapsing-remitting, secondary progressive and progressive-relapsing multiple sclerosis.

CDR1 and CDR2 (germline): SGHRS, YFSETQ. The CDR3 consists of 15 residues. J was trimmed by 4 bases and V by 6 bases; bases with no gene match: 6. Study observations and caveats: When compared against controls, multiple sclerosis patients showed significantly lower normalized Chao1 diversity. When patients were compared with controls, about five TRBV segments were more frequent, TRBV5-6, TRBV5-1 and TRBV20-1 among them.

Researchers reported that TCR beta cDNA libraries carried unique molecular identifiers. Input of roughly 1 to 11 million T cells yielded a few hundred thousand cDNA molecules. TCRdb redid the calling of the PCR reads with MiXCR, one entry per CDR3 protein. The data hold about 810,000 distinct CDR3 sequences, with approximately 57% observed a single time. The chain combines TRBV5-1 with TRBJ2-7, with TRBD2 matching 14 bases. The origin of this receptor is a girl between 10 and 17 years old with multiple sclerosis. The source material was blood. This CDR3 reads CASTIGTSGSYEQYF. Here the CDR3 DNA reads TGCGCCAGCACTATCGGGACTAGCGGGAGTTACGAGCAGTACTTC. Combining the CDR3 with reference TRBV5-1 and TRBJ2-7 gives the whole variable domain KAGVTQTPRYLIKTRGQQVTLSCSPISGHRSVSWYQQTPGQGLQFLFEYFSETQRNKGNFPGRFSGRQFSNSRSEMNVSTLELGDSALYLCASTIGTSGSYEQYFGPGTRLTVT.